The clone carrying this T cell receptor (beta chain) was detected ten times or more. The antigen is undetermined. TCRdb passed the 5' RACE reads through MiXCR, listing each CDR3 protein once. The top ten hold around 31% of the sample, which has under 85,000 distinct CDR3 sequences, 14% seen once. The CDR3 sequence is 15 residues long. V lost 4 bases, J lost 2 bases, and 16 bases lay in between. Germline loops: CDR1 DFQATT, CDR2 SNEGSKA (reference sequence). This sample stems from a study of T-cell memory formation after mild COVID-19. Study results and caveats: Memory from before infection featured some responding clones, which suggests cross-reactive memory joined.

The material sequenced was PBMCs or a T cell subset sorted from them (not recorded which). V and J are TRBV20-1 and TRBJ2-3; D gene uncertain. The receptor's source is an adult woman who had mild COVID-19 (a few samples of this study predate the infection). Cell type and time point are not known. The CDR3 nucleotides read TGCAGTGCTAATTATGTCCCCCGCTACACAGATACGCAGTATTTT. Amino acids: CSANYVPRYTDTQYF.